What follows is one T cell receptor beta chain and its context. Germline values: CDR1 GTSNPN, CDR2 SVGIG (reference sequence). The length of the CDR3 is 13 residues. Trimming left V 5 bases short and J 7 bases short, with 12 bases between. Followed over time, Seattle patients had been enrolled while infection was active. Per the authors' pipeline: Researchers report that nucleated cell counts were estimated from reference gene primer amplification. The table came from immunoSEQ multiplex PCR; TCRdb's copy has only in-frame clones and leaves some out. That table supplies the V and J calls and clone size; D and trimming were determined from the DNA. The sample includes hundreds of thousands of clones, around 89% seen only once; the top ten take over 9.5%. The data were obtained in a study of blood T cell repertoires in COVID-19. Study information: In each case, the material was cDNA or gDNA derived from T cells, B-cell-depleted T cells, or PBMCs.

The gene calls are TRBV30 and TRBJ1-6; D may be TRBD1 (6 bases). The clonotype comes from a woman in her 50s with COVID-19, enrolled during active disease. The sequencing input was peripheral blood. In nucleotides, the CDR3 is TGTGCCTGGGGTGGACAGCCGAATTCACCCCTCCACTTT. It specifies CAWGGQPNSPLHF.